Listed here are 3 T cell receptor beta chains from one sample, sequenced in a study of cytomegalovirus exposure and HLA in healthy donors. The primer mix had 60 Vbeta and 13 Jbeta primers. Assay used: immunoSEQ multiplex PCR; TCRdb lists only in-frame clones, some missing. The sample carries approximately 89,000 clones, 75% to 80% recorded once. The sample was PBMCs. The receptor set was obtained from a man under 40 in good health and CMV-seronegative.

J is TRBJ2-1 and V is TRBV19; no reliable D call. Germline values: CDR1 LNHDA, CDR2 SQIVND (reference sequence). The V end was cut by 3 bases, the J end by 6 bases, with 15 bases between. CDR3 length: 15 residues. CDR3 coding DNA: TGTGCCAGTAGTATCCCAGGTCCGGCTTTCAATGAGCAGTTCTTC. Translation gives CASSIPGPAFNEQFF.

On this clone: Relative to the germline gene, one junction end is altered; a read error may explain this. The chain is built from TRBV7-9 and TRBJ2-7, with TRBD2 identical over 7 bases. Germline CDR1 reads SEHNR; CDR2 reads FQNEAQ (reference sequence). CDR3 length: 12 amino acids. The CDR3 region is CSSSGPSGEQYF. CDR3 DNA: TGTTCCAGCAGCGGGCCTAGCGGCGAGCAGTACTTC.

This chain joins TRBV7-8 and TRBJ2-3; 10 bases are shared with TRBD2. With 5 bases clipped from V and 2 bases from J, the junction kept 7 bases outside the gene matches. The CDR3 sequence is 16 residues long. Looked up from germline, CDR1 is SGHVS and CDR2 is FQNEAQ. CDR3 sequence: CASSEQLAGNTDTQYF. In DNA form, the CDR3 reads TGTGCCAGCAGCGAACAACTAGCGGGGAACACAGATACGCAGTATTTT.